This T cell receptor beta chain emerged from a study of vaccination effects on CD4 cells after COVID-19. Study-level points and caveats: Healthy vaccinees' vaccine-induced clones included only 1 of 255 cross-reacting with common cold coronaviruses.

Ahead of sequencing, the ViraFEST assay grew antigen-specific CD4+ T cells using viral peptide pools. When ten to eleven days of culture had elapsed, CD4+ T cells were isolated. Every participant took two doses of the BNT162b2 or mRNA-1273 vaccine. IL-2 at about 10 IU/ml and peptides at 7.5 to 10 ug/ml were added to cultured PBMC, about 1.8 million per well. Cells had half their medium changed to IL-2 medium on days 3 and 7. Note on this clone: What it binds is not known.

V lost 6 bases to trimming and J lost 4 bases; unmatched junction nucleotides: 7. CDR1 is MNHEY, CDR2 SVGAGI, per germline. The CDR3 is 15 residues long. Sequencing was performed with immunoSEQ multiplex PCR; in TCRdb, only in-frame clones are kept and a portion is missing. The sample records about 15,000 clones, 75% being singletons. The chain has TRBV6-5 and TRBJ2-3, with 10 positions matching TRBD1. The origin of this receptor is a human donor who received a COVID-19 vaccine. This specimen consisted of CD4+ T cells from PBMCs cultured with HCoV-NL63 spike peptides, obtained after COVID-19 vaccination. The CDR3 loop is CASRPGQGKADTQYF. The CDR3 bases are TGTGCCAGCAGACCGGGACAGGGGAAGGCAGATACGCAGTATTTT.